These 20 T cell receptor beta chains came from one sample sequenced in a study of identifying expanded T cells in peripheral blood. This table comes from immunoSEQ multiplex PCR, and its TCRdb copy is limited to in-frame clones, with some not included. The sample holds around 100,000 clones, 88% seen once. Sequenced material: blood. These receptors were obtained from a person aged 18 to 75 in good health.

The gene calls are TRBV30 and TRBJ1-2; the D gene is possibly TRBD1 (6 bases). The CDR3 consists of 12 residues. V was shortened by 0 bases and J by 8 bases, with 10 bases between the two germline ends. CDR1 and CDR2 (germline): GTSNPN, SVGIG (reference sequence). Here the CDR3 reads CAWSVPGEGYTF. CDR3 sequence (DNA): TGTGCCTGGAGTGTCCCAGGGGAAGGCTACACCTTC.

The V and J genes are TRBV4-1 and TRBJ2-1; 10 nucleotides match TRBD1. The CDR3 runs 16 residues. CDR1 and CDR2 (germline): MGHRA, YSYEKL. V lost 2 bases and J lost 3; bases outside the gene matches: 4. The CDR3 bases are TGCGCCAGCAGCCAAACCGGGACAGGGGTCTACAATGAGCAGTTCTTC. The encoded protein is CASSQTGTGVYNEQFF.

This clone was seen just once. V and J are TRBV11-2 and TRBJ1-1; D is possibly TRBD1 (6 bases). Germline assignment: CDR1 SGHAT and CDR2 FQNNGV. CDR3 size: 20 residues. Between the trimmed V and J ends, which lost 0 bases and 0 bases, there was a span of 23 bases. The CDR3 DNA sequence: TGTGCCAGCAGCTTAGATAGGGGGACCTCATTTGGAACAGTGAACACTGAAGCTTTCTTT. Its protein is CASSLDRGTSFGTVNTEAFF.

The chain joins TRBV7-9 to TRBJ2-7, with 7 positions matching TRBD1. This CDR3 has 14 amino acids. Germline CDR1 SEHNR, CDR2 FQNEAQ (reference sequence). After removal of 4 bases from V and 0 bases from J, the junction contained 3 bases not matched to a gene. CDR3 coding DNA: TGTGCCAGCAGCTCGGGACAGCTCTCCTACGAGCAGTACTTC. Protein sequence: CASSSGQLSYEQYF. The full variable domain, completed using reference TRBV7-9 and TRBJ2-7, is DTGVSQNPRHKITKRGQNVTFRCDPISEHNRLYWYRQTLGQGPEFLTYFQNEAQLEKSRLLSDRFSAERPKGSFSTLEIQRTEQGDSAMYLCASSSGQLSYEQYFGPGTRLTVT.

Of note for this clone: No DNA is shown, since the ends of the CDR3 on it are uncertain; the CDR3 is the one TCRdb lists. V usage is TRBV21-1 and J usage is TRBJ1-5; the listed D gene, TRBD1, was not tested against the DNA. TRBV21-1 is shown as a pseudogene. Both ends counted, the CDR3 spans 16 residues. This CDR3 reads CASSWTVGWGNQPQHF.

The gene calls are TRBV7-8 and TRBJ2-7; the D gene is possibly TRBD2 (6 bases). The CDR3 sequence is 14 residues long. Germline V CDR1 and CDR2: SGHVS, FQNEAQ. V was shortened by 5 bases and J by 1 base, with 12 bases between the two germline ends. CDR3 nucleotides: TGTGCCAGCAGCGACGGGGGAAATTCCTACGAGCAGTACTTC. Protein: CASSDGGNSYEQYF. Full variable domain (remainder filled in from reference TRBV7-8 and TRBJ2-7): GAGVSQSPRYKVAKRGQDVALRCDPISGHVSLFWYQQALGQGPEFLTYFQNEAQLDKSGLPSDRFFAERPEGSVSTLKIQRTQQEDSAVYLCASSDGGNSYEQYFGPGTRLTVT.

The rearrangement joins TRBV11-2 to TRBJ2-3, with no clear D. The CDR3 spans 12 residues. Trimming cost V 1 base and J 6 bases, with 5 bases left between them. Germline V CDR1 and CDR2: SGHAT, FQNNGV. The DNA of the CDR3 is TGTGCCAGCAGCTTAGGTGGCGATACGCAGTATTTT. It encodes CASSLGGDTQYF. Based on the CDR3 plus reference TRBV11-2 and TRBJ2-3, the full variable domain is EAGVAQSPRYKIIEKRQSVAFWCNPISGHATLYWYQQILGQGPKLLIQFQNNGVVDDSQLPKDRFSAERLKGVDSTLKIQPAKLEDSAVYLCASSLGGDTQYFGPGTRLTVL.

The J gene is TRBJ2-1, the V gene TRBV30; D is unclear. Trimming left V 5 bases short and J 4 bases short, with 0 bases between. Germline loops: CDR1 GTSNPN, CDR2 SVGIG (reference sequence). The CDR3 consists of 9 residues. The CDR3 region is CAWYNEQFF. In nucleotides, the CDR3 is TGTGCCTGGTACAATGAGCAGTTCTTC. Full variable domain (remainder filled in from reference TRBV30 and TRBJ2-1): SQTIHQWPATLVQPVGSPLSLECTVEGTSNPNLYWYRQAAGRGLQLLFYSVGIGQISSEVPQNLSASRPQDRQFILSSKKLLLSDSGFYLCAWYNEQFFGPGTRLTVL.

V is TRBV4-3 and J is TRBJ1-2; tentatively, D is TRBD1 (6 bases). CDR1 and CDR2 from the germline V gene are LGHNA and YSLEER. V gave up 4 bases and J gave up 7 bases, with 13 bases separating them. The CDR3 runs 13 residues. The CDR3, as DNA: TGCGCCAGCAGCCCCTGGGAGGGGGGTGGCTACACCTTC. Protein product: CASSPWEGGGYTF.

This chain joins TRBV18 and TRBJ2-7; D gene unclear. CDR3 length: 17 amino acids. Germline V gene sequence: CDR1 KGHSH, CDR2 LQKENI. V lost 1 base and J lost 5, with 21 bases in between. CDR3 in amino acids: CASSPLGRGQINNEQYF. For the CDR3, the DNA is TGTGCCAGCTCACCACTCGGACGAGGCCAGATAAACAACGAGCAGTACTTC.

V gene TRBV7-2 combines with J gene TRBJ2-3; D may be TRBD1 or TRBD2 (5 bases each). Germline V CDR1 and CDR2: SGHTA, FQGNSA. V gave up 1 base and J gave up 7 bases, with 18 bases separating them. There are 16 residues in the CDR3. The CDR3 region has the DNA TGTGCCAGCAGCTTAGGTTGGGACCCATCGTCCCATACGCAGTATTTT. Encoded protein: CASSLGWDPSSHTQYF.

The chain recombines TRBV4-1 with TRBJ2-7; D perhaps matches TRBD2 (6 bases). The CDR3 covers 14 residues. Germline lookup yields CDR1 MGHRA and CDR2 YSYEKL. The V end was cut by 4 bases, the J end by 4 bases, with 14 bases between. The CDR3: CASSPSRERYEQYF. The DNA of the CDR3 is TGCGCCAGCAGCCCCTCGCGGGAAAGGTACGAGCAGTACTTC.

The sample holds one count of this clone. For the CDR3, the DNA is TGTGCCAGCAGCTTAGGGAAGACCCAGTACTTC. This gives the protein CASSLGKTQYF. This rearrangement joins TRBV7-8 to TRBJ2-5; D unclear. The CDR3 sequence is 11 residues long. Germline V lookup: CDR1 SGHVS, CDR2 FQNEAQ. V shed 1 base and J shed 6 bases, with 3 bases lying between them.

This rearrangement joins TRBV27 to TRBJ2-3; TRBD2 aligns across 10 bases. The CDR3 length is 15 residues. Germline loops: CDR1 MNHEY, CDR2 SMNVEV (reference sequence). The V and J ends lost 3 bases and 11 bases, in that order; junction bases with no gene match: 11. The CDR3 DNA is TGTGCCAGCAGTTTGGCAGCGGGGGGGACCTTGAGGCAGTATTTT. Protein sequence: CASSLAAGGTLRQYF.

The chain has TRBV19 and TRBJ2-1; 13 bases match TRBD2. Unmatched junction bases numbered 7, after V lost 6 bases and J lost 8 bases. This CDR3 has 15 amino acids. Per the germline V gene, CDR1 is LNHDA and CDR2 is SQIVND (reference sequence). The CDR3 DNA reads as TGTGCCAGTAGCCGGACTAGCGGGAGTTACGATGAGCAGTTCTTC. This sequence encodes CASSRTSGSYDEQFF.

V is TRBV30 and J is TRBJ2-3; TRBD1 matches 9 bases. The junction had 11 bases not matched to a gene; V was cut back by 0 bases and J by 4 bases. CDR3 length: 17 residues. CDR1 and CDR2 (germline): GTSNPN, SVGIG (reference sequence). CDR3 nucleotides: TGTGCCTGGAGTGTAGGCCAGGACAGGGGCCGACCAGATACGCAGTATTTT. Protein product: CAWSVGQDRGRPDTQYF. Supplemented by reference TRBV30 and TRBJ2-3, the full variable domain reads SQTIHQWPATLVQPVGSPLSLECTVEGTSNPNLYWYRQAAGRGLQLLFYSVGIGQISSEVPQNLSASRPQDRQFILSSKKLLLSDSGFYLCAWSVGQDRGRPDTQYFGPGTRLTVL.

This sequence joins TRBV18 and TRBJ1-3; no reliable D call. CDR1 KGHSH and CDR2 LQKENI come from the germline V gene. The CDR3 sequence is 14 residues long. V was clipped by 2 bases and J by 0 bases, with 5 bases between them. DNA of the CDR3: TGTGCCAGCTCACCAAGGACCTCTGGAAACACCATATATTTT. Translating gives CASSPRTSGNTIYF.

The gene calls are TRBV7-6 and TRBJ1-2, with 9 bases matching TRBD1. Germline assignment: CDR1 SGHVS and CDR2 FNYEAQ. The length of the CDR3 is 18 residues. V lost 5 bases and J lost 5; bases outside the gene matches: 18. CDR3 nucleotides: TGTGCCAGCAGCCAAATGTCTGGGACAGGGTTGATGGGATATGGCTACACCTTC. It yields the protein CASSQMSGTGLMGYGYTF.

CDR3 DNA: TGCGCCAGCAGCCCCAGGACTAGCGGGGGGAAGACCCAGTACTTC. Protein: CASSPRTSGGKTQYF. The chain couples TRBV5-1 to TRBJ2-5; 14 bases are a match to TRBD2. This CDR3 is built from 15 residues. V shed 4 bases and J 6 bases; nucleotides not matched to a gene: 5. CDR1 and CDR2 from the germline V gene are SGHRS and YFSETQ. Together with reference TRBV5-1 and TRBJ2-5, the CDR3 gives the full variable domain: KAGVTQTPRYLIKTRGQQVTLSCSPISGHRSVSWYQQTPGQGLQFLFEYFSETQRNKGNFPGRFSGRQFSNSRSEMNVSTLELGDSALYLCASSPRTSGGKTQYFGPGTRLLVL.

The V call is TRBV7-9, the J call TRBJ2-5; D unclear. The V and J ends lost 3 bases and 1 base respectively, with 9 bases between them. Germline lookup yields CDR1 SEHNR and CDR2 FQNEAQ (reference sequence). The CDR3 consists of 14 residues. DNA for the CDR3: TGTGCCAGCAGCTTTTGGGTCAGCCAAGAGACCCAGTACTTC. It yields the protein CASSFWVSQETQYF.